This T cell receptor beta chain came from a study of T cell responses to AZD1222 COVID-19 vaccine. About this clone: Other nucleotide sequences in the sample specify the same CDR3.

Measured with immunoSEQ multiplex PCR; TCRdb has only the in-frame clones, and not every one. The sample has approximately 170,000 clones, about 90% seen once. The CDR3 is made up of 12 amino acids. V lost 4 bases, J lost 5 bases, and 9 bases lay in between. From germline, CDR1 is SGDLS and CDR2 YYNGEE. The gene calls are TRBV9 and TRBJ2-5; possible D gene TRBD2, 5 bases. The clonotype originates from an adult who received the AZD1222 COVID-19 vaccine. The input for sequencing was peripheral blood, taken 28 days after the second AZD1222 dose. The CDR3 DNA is TGTGCCAGCAGCCCGGGATGGGAGACCCAGTACTTC. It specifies CASSPGWETQYF.